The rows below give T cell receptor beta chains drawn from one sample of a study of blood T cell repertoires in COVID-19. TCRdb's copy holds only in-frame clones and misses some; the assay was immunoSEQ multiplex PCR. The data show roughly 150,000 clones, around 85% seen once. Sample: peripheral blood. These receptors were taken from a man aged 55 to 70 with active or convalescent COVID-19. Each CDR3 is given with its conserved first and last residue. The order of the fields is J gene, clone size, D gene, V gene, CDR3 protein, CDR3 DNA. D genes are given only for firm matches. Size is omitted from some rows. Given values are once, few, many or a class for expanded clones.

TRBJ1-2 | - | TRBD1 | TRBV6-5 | CASSYSVTGGNYGYTF | TGTGCCAGCAGTTACTCCGTGACAGGGGGTAACTATGGCTACACCTTC
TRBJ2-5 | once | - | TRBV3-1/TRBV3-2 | CASSQVGETQYF | TGTGCCAGCAGCCAAGTCGGAGAGACCCAGTACTTC
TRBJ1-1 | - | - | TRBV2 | CASSERRQGGTEAFF | TGTGCCAGCAGTGAGAGGCGGCAGGGAGGCACTGAAGCTTTCTTT
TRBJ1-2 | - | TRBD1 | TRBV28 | CASRTGTGYGYTF | TGTGCCAGCAGGACGGGGACAGGATATGGCTACACCTTC
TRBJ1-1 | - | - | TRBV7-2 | CASSTAGGLSTEAFF | TGTGCCAGCAGCACCGCCGGGGGGCTTAGCACTGAAGCTTTCTTT
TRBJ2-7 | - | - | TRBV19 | CASSIGPSQYYEQYF | TGTGCCAGTAGTATAGGGCCCTCGCAGTACTACGAGCAGTACTTC
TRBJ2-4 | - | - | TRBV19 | CASSIGVSSGIQYF | TGTGCCAGTAGTATAGGGGTTAGCTCGGGCATTCAGTACTTC
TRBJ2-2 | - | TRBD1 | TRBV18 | CASSPPGQGATGELFF | TGTGCCAGCTCACCGCCGGGACAGGGGGCCACCGGGGAGCTGTTTTTT
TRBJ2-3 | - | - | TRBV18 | CASSPGQDTQYF | TGTGCCAGCTCACCAGGGCAAGATACGCAGTATTTT
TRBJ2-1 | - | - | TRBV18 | CASSPRGDRDDAGRGGTYNEQFF | TGTGCCAGCTCACCCCGGGGAGACAGGGACGATGCGGGCCGGGGGGGTACCTACAATGAGCAGTTCTTC
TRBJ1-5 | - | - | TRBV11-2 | CASSLQGGNQPQHF | TGTGCCAGCAGCTTACAAGGGGGCAATCAGCCCCAGCATTTT
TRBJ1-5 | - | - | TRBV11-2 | CASSSTGLKQPQHF | TGTGCCAGCAGCTCCACAGGTCTTAAACAGCCCCAGCATTTT
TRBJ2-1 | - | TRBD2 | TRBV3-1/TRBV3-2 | CASSRGTTSYNEQFF | TGTGCCAGCAGCCGGGGGACTACTAGCTACAATGAGCAGTTCTTC
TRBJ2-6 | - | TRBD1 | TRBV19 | CASRSGTVPSGANVLTF | TGTGCCAGTAGGTCCGGGACAGTGCCCTCTGGGGCCAACGTCCTGACTTTC
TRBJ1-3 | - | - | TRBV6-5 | CASSYGGTIYF | TGTGCCAGCAGTTACGGCGGAACCATATATTTT
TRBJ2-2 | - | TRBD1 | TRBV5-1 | CASSSGQGDTGELFF | TGCGCCAGCAGCTCAGGACAGGGCGACACCGGGGAGCTGTTTTTT
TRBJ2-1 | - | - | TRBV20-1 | CSASGESSYNEQFF | TGCAGTGCTAGTGGTGAGAGCTCCTACAATGAGCAGTTCTTC
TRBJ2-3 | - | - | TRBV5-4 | CASSFKSRDSADTQYF | TGTGCCAGCAGCTTCAAGAGCCGGGATTCGGCAGATACGCAGTATTTT
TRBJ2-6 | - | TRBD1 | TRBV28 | CASSYAGTGRSGANVLTF | TGTGCCAGCAGTTACGCCGGGACAGGCCGCTCTGGGGCCAACGTCCTGACTTTC
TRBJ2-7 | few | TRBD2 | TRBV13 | CASSSPSGGSREQYF | TGTGCCAGCAGCTCCCCTAGCGGGGGGTCGAGAGAGCAGTACTTC
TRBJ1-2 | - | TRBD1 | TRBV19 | CASSPRQGAGYTF | TGTGCCAGTAGTCCCCGACAGGGGGCGGGCTACACCTTC
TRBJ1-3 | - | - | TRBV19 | CASSPGRDYLGNTIYF | TGTGCCAGTAGTCCGGGCAGGGATTACCTTGGAAACACCATATATTTT
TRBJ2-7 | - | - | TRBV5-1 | CASSPEGRSYEQYF | TGCGCCAGCAGCCCGGAGGGGAGGTCCTACGAGCAGTACTTC
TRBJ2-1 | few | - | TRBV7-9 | CASSPQNEQFF | TGTGCCAGCAGCCCCCAGAATGAGCAGTTCTTC
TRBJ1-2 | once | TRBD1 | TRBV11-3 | CASSLDTVGTDYGYTF | TGTGCCAGCAGCTTAGATACAGTTGGGACAGACTATGGCTACACCTTC
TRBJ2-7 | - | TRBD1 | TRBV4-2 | CASSRGQGVREQYF | TGTGCCAGCAGCCGGGGACAGGGCGTACGAGAGCAGTACTTC
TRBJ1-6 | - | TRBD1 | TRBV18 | CASSSTGGYSDSPLHF | TGTGCCAGCTCATCGACAGGGGGCTACAGTGATTCACCCCTCCACTTT
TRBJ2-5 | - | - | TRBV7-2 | CASSPSSALGETQYF | TGTGCCAGCAGCCCCTCTAGCGCACTGGGGGAGACCCAGTACTTC
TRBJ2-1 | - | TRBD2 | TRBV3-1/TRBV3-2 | CASSPWTSGNEQFF | TGTGCCAGCAGCCCATGGACTAGTGGGAATGAGCAGTTCTTC
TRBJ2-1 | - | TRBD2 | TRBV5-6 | CASSLSSGGRSYNEQFF | TGTGCCAGCAGCTTATCTAGCGGGGGCCGCTCCTACAATGAGCAGTTCTTC
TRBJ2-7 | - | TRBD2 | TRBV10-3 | CAISESSSGPYEQYF | TGTGCCATCAGTGAGTCGTCTAGCGGACCCTACGAGCAGTACTTC
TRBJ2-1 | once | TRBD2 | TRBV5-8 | CASSLSRGGQLHEQFF | TGTGCCAGCAGCTTGTCGCGGGGGGGCCAGTTACATGAGCAGTTCTTC
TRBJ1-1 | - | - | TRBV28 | CASPPPRQDSYQAEAFF | TGTGCCAGCCCCCCCCCTCGGCAGGATTCCTATCAGGCTGAAGCTTTCTTT
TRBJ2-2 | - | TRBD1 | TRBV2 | CASSLGRGLGELFF | TGTGCCAGCAGCCTCGGCAGGGGGCTCGGGGAGCTGTTTTTT
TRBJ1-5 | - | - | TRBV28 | CASRLTDQPQHF | TGTGCCAGCAGGCTTACAGATCAGCCCCAGCATTTT
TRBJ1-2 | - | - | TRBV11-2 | CASSLENSPYGYTF | TGTGCCAGCAGCTTAGAGAACAGCCCTTATGGCTACACCTTC
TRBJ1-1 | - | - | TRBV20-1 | CSASPVLEAFF | TGCAGTGCTAGTCCCGTCCTTGAAGCTTTCTTT
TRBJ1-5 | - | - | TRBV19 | CASSHGDQPQHF | TGTGCCAGTTCCCACGGGGATCAGCCCCAGCATTTT
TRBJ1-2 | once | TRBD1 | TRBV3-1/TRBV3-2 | CASRSQGVGYGYTF | TGTGCCAGCAGGTCTCAGGGGGTTGGCTATGGCTACACCTTC
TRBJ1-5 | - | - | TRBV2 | CASSGGWRNQPQHF | TGTGCCAGCTCCGGGGGGTGGCGCAATCAGCCCCAGCATTTT
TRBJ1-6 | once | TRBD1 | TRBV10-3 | CAISQRTGVGNSPLHF | TGTGCCATCAGTCAAAGGACAGGGGTTGGAAATTCACCCCTCCACTTT
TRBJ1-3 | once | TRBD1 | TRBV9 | CASSARTGGGNTIYF | TGTGCCAGCAGCGCCCGGACAGGGGGCGGAAACACCATATATTTT
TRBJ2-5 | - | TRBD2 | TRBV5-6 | CASSVGLAGEQETQYF | TGTGCCAGCAGCGTGGGACTAGCGGGGGAACAAGAGACCCAGTACTTC
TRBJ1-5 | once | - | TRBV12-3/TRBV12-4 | CASSWAGNQPQHF | TGTGCCAGCAGTTGGGCAGGCAATCAGCCCCAGCATTTT
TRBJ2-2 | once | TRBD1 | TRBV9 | CASTGTGNTGELFF | TGTGCCAGCACCGGGACAGGGAACACCGGGGAGCTGTTTTTT
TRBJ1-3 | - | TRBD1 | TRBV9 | CASSANRGKNTIYF | TGTGCCAGCAGCGCAAACAGGGGCAAAAACACCATATATTTT
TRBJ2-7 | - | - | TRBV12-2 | CASRFAPGQYYEQYF | TGTGCAAGTCGCTTCGCCCCGGGACAGTACTACGAGCAGTACTTC
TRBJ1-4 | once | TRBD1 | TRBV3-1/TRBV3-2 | CASSLSGQRTTNEKLFF | TGTGCCAGCAGCCTATCGGGACAGAGGACAACTAATGAAAAACTGTTTTTT
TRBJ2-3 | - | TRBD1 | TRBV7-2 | CASSFYRGAQYF | TGTGCCAGCAGCTTTTACAGGGGAGCGCAGTATTTT
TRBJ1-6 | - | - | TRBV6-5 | CASRPDGDTAPLHF | TGTGCCAGCAGACCGGACGGGGATACGGCACCCCTCCACTTT
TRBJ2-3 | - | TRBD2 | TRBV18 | CASSPGQGGPTSTDTQYF | TGTGCCAGCTCACCTGGGCAGGGAGGGCCCACTAGCACAGATACGCAGTATTTT